The 5 T cell receptor beta chains presented below share a single source sample, sequenced in a study of beta chain features in type 1 diabetes. Investigators reverse transcribed all isolated RNA, so they sequenced expressed TCRB transcripts. Produced via immunoSEQ multiplex PCR; TCRdb's table is partial and in-frame only. This sample has about 900,000 clones, with roughly a sixth found just once. Source material: naive CD4+ T cells from blood. These receptors were collected from a woman under 30 in good health.

The chain couples TRBV7-2 to TRBJ2-3, with D unclear. V gave up 5 bases and J gave up 4 bases, with 16 bases separating them. Germline V lookup: CDR1 SGHTA, CDR2 FQGNSA. The CDR3 is 15 amino acids. The CDR3 DNA is TGTGCCAGCAGCCCTAGGATAGGGTTCGCAGATACGCAGTATTTT. Residues: CASSPRIGFADTQYF.

This clone turned up a few times. The chain uses TRBV28 and TRBJ2-7; D is tentatively TRBD1 or TRBD2 (6 bases each). Germline V gene data show CDR1 as MDHEN and CDR2 as SYDVKM. Trimming stripped 4 bases from V and 0 bases from J, with 19 bases between. There are 17 residues in the CDR3. The CDR3 DNA reads as TGTGCCAGCAGTTCCTCCTGGCGGGACACCTCCTCCTACGAGCAGTACTTC. As protein: CASSSSWRDTSSYEQYF.

The chain recombines TRBV29-1 with TRBJ1-1, with 7 bases fitting TRBD1. This CDR3 contains 13 residues. Germline V gives CDR1 SQVTM, CDR2 ANQGSEA. Trimming at V came to 7 bases and at J to 1 base, leaving 6 bases not matched to a gene. DNA of the CDR3: TGCAGCGGCGCCGGGACAGCGAACACTGAAGCTTTCTTT. This encodes CSGAGTANTEAFF.

The V call is TRBV7-3, the J call TRBJ2-5; D is possibly TRBD1 or TRBD2 (5 bases each). The CDR3 contains 14 residues. CDR1 and CDR2 (germline): SGHTA, FQGTGA. Trimming removed 1 base at V and 8 bases at J, with 14 bases between. For the CDR3, the DNA is TGTGCCAGCAGCTTAAGTGGGGGAGAGAAAACCCAGTACTTC. Its translation: CASSLSGGEKTQYF.

This clone showed up just a few times. Other DNA sequences within the sample encode an identical CDR3. This chain links TRBV18 with TRBJ1-1; D perhaps matches TRBD1 (5 bases). The CDR3 has 14 residues. Germline CDR1 KGHSH, CDR2 LQKENI. The germline V and J ends were trimmed by 3 bases and 2 bases, with 10 bases remaining between them. DNA of the CDR3: TGTGCCAGCTCACCCGGGACGGGAAACACTGAAGCTTTCTTT. Its protein product is CASSPGTGNTEAFF.